This T cell receptor (beta chain) was identified in a study of OX40 agonist ivuxolimab in advanced cancers. Looking at the study overall: Therapy given before enrollment (anti-PD-1, anti-PD-L1 or anti-CTLA-4) was allowed, and approximately 40% had some. Notes on the study in general: At 0.1 to 3.0 mg/kg and by week 6, CD4+ and CD8+ T cells in the blood had expanded clonally. In CD8+ T cells, expanded clones were on average more numerous than in CD4+.

This table comes from immunoSEQ multiplex PCR, and its TCRdb copy is limited to in-frame clones, with some not included. The sample lists approximately 22,000 clones; roughly 82% were seen once. This clone was detected only once. Its antigen is not identified. CDR1 is MDHEN and CDR2 is SYDVKM in the germline V gene. V gave up 3 bases and J gave up 4 bases, with 13 bases separating them. This CDR3 region has 14 residues. V and J are TRBV28 and TRBJ2-7; TRBD1 or TRBD2 may be the D gene (5 bases each). The sequence was collected from an adult with an advanced solid tumor such as melanoma, head and neck, liver or kidney cancer. The source material was CD4+ or CD8+ T cells sorted from blood, sampled in a trial of the OX40 agonist ivuxolimab. CDR3 sequence: CASSFPGQGYEQYF. The CDR3 DNA reads TGTGCCAGCAGTTTCCCGGGGCAGGGTTACGAGCAGTACTTC.